This entry lists 29 T cell receptor beta chains sequenced from one sample in a study of naive and memory T cell subsets. An equimolar mix of two oligonucleotides served as the beta constant-region primer for TRBC1 and TRBC2. The ligated cDNA underwent four PCR rounds using SP2 and nested alpha and beta constant-region primers. TCRdb passed the UMI-ligation and nested PCR reads through MiXCR, listing each CDR3 protein once. Among 95,000 to 150,000 distinct CDR3 sequences listed, 30% to 45% were seen once. What was sequenced was central memory CD4+ T cells from blood. The receptor set was obtained from a human donor in good health.

This chain links TRBV20-1 with TRBJ2-1, with 10 bases lining up with TRBD2. The J segment lost 4 bases and the V segment lost 0 bases, leaving 6 bases of the junction unmatched. The CDR3 is 16 amino acids. Germline V gene data show CDR1 as DFQATT and CDR2 as SNEGSKA (reference sequence). CDR3 protein: CSARDRRTSGYNEQFF. CDR3 nucleotide sequence: TGCAGTGCTAGAGATCGACGGACTAGCGGATACAATGAGCAGTTCTTC.

This sequence joins TRBV20-1 and TRBJ1-5; no clear D gene. CDR1 is DFQATT, CDR2 SNEGSKA, per germline (reference sequence). V shed 6 bases and J shed 0 bases, with 12 bases lying between them. The CDR3 covers 14 residues. Here the CDR3 reads CSAYTSNSNQPQHF. As DNA, the CDR3 is TGCAGTGCGTACACCAGTAATAGCAATCAGCCCCAGCATTTT.

The chain combines TRBV7-9 with TRBJ2-1, with 8 bases matching TRBD1. V lost 5 bases to trimming and J lost 6 bases; unmatched junction nucleotides: 9. The CDR3 loop spans 15 amino acids. In germline, CDR1 is SEHNR, CDR2 FQNEAQ (reference sequence). The CDR3 loop reads CASSLTRGQTNEQFF. DNA for the CDR3: TGTGCCAGCAGCCTTACCAGGGGGCAGACCAATGAGCAGTTCTTC.

The chain has TRBV5-5 and TRBJ2-5; TRBD2 matches at 8 bases. From germline, CDR1 is SGHKS and CDR2 YYEKEE (reference sequence). With 4 bases clipped from V and 4 bases from J, the junction kept 9 bases outside the gene matches. The CDR3 consists of 15 residues. CDR3 loop: CASSPPKSGGETQYF. In DNA form, the CDR3 reads TGTGCCAGCAGCCCCCCGAAGAGCGGGGGAGAGACCCAGTACTTC.

This sequence joins TRBV20-1 and TRBJ2-1; 8 bases line up with TRBD2. Looked up from germline, CDR1 is DFQATT and CDR2 is SNEGSKA (reference sequence). The V and J ends lost 3 bases and 8 bases, in that order; junction bases with no gene match: 15. The CDR3 sequence is 16 residues long. The CDR3 DNA is TGCAGTGCTAGGACACCTAGCGGGTCACCCCCAGATGAGCAGTTCTTC. Translating gives CSARTPSGSPPDEQFF.

A single count supports this clonotype. V usage is TRBV7-9 and J usage is TRBJ2-3, with a tentative D call TRBD1 (5 bases). The CDR3 is 17 amino acids. Germline V gene data show CDR1 as SEHNR and CDR2 as FQNEAQ (reference sequence). The V end lost 1 base, the J end lost 7 bases, and 21 bases lay between the germline ends. In nucleotides, the CDR3 is TGTGCCAGCAGCTTAGATTCGCAGGGCGGTAGCATAAATACGCAGTATTTT. This codes for CASSLDSQGGSINTQYF.

This chain uses TRBV24-1 with TRBJ2-1; TRBD1 matches 7 bases. The ends lost 4 bases at V and 4 bases at J; junction bases unmatched: 9. The germline V gene has CDR1 KGHDR and CDR2 SFDVKD. The CDR3 spans 16 residues. CDR3 sequence (DNA): TGTGCCACCAGTGAAGCCGGGACAGTAACTTACAATGAGCAGTTCTTC. This gives the protein CATSEAGTVTYNEQFF.

This clonotype appeared a few times. This chain joins TRBV4-3 and TRBJ2-7; 8 bases align to TRBD1. V shed 3 bases, J shed 0 bases, and the junction held 7 bases outside the gene matches. The germline gives CDR1 LGHNA, CDR2 YSLEER. CDR3 length: 16 amino acids. The CDR3 DNA reads TGCGCCAGCAGCCACGTATCCGGACAGGGCTCCTACGAGCAGTACTTC. This sequence encodes CASSHVSGQGSYEQYF.

The rearrangement joins TRBV4-1 to TRBJ1-2; a possible D gene is TRBD1 (5 bases). The CDR3 contains 14 residues. Germline assignment: CDR1 MGHRA and CDR2 YSYEKL. V lost 1 base and J 13 bases, leaving 19 bases between the germline ends. Here the CDR3 DNA reads TGCGCCAGCAGCCAAGTCCGGGGACCGTGGGGGATCACCTTC. Its protein product is CASSQVRGPWGITF.

This sequence joins TRBV11-1 and TRBJ2-3; perhaps TRBD2 as D (6 bases). This CDR3 spans 12 amino acids. Germline CDR1 is SGHAT and CDR2 is FQDESV (reference sequence). V was clipped by 5 bases and J by 8 bases, with 11 bases between them. The CDR3 sequence is CASSPGVGTQYF. The CDR3 nucleotides are TGTGCCAGCAGCCCGGGGGTCGGTACGCAGTATTTT.

The CDR3 nucleotides are TGTGCCAGCAGTCGGCAACTAGCGGGAAGCTATGAGCAGTTCTTC. This encodes CASSRQLAGSYEQFF. The rearrangement links TRBV6-5 to TRBJ2-1; TRBD2 aligns across 10 bases. V gave up 5 bases and J gave up 8 bases; unmatched junction bases: 9. There are 15 residues in the CDR3. Germline assignment: CDR1 MNHEY and CDR2 SVGAGI.

The table lists this clonotype with a count of one. The chain links TRBV6-6 to TRBJ1-5, with TRBD1 identical over 11 bases. The germline V gene has CDR1 MNHNY and CDR2 SVGAGI (reference sequence). Trimming cost V 6 bases and J 6 bases; bases outside gene matches: 4. This CDR3 contains 14 residues. CDR3 bases: TGTGCCAGCAGCCTAGGGACAGGGGGTCAGCCCCAGCATTTT. Amino acid sequence: CASSLGTGGQPQHF.

This clonotype was seen more than once but under ten times. The J gene is TRBJ1-2, the V gene TRBV5-5, with D possibly being TRBD1 (5 bases). V was cut by 4 bases and J by 6 bases, with 16 bases left in between. Germline V gene lookup returns CDR1 SGHKS and CDR2 YYEKEE (reference sequence). This CDR3 has 14 residues. CDR3 sequence reads: CASSATTGAHGYTF. CDR3 bases: TGTGCCAGCAGCGCAACAACCGGGGCTCATGGCTACACCTTC.

The rearrangement joins TRBV7-2 to TRBJ2-3; no clear D gene. The CDR3 loop spans 14 amino acids. CDR1 and CDR2 from the germline V gene are SGHTA and FQGNSA. The V end was cut by 4 bases, the J end by 1 base, with 9 bases between. The CDR3 protein is CASSSRIRTDTQYF. The CDR3 bases are TGTGCCAGCAGCTCGCGGATTCGCACAGATACGCAGTATTTT.

This chain joins TRBV18 and TRBJ1-4; 7 bases are a match to TRBD1. With V trimmed by 5 bases and J by 7 bases, 10 bases remained unmatched. The CDR3 totals 15 residues. Germline V CDR1 and CDR2: KGHSH, LQKENI. CDR3 DNA: TGTGCCAGCTCAAAAAACAGGGGTGAGATTGAAAAACTGTTTTTT. This translates into CASSKNRGEIEKLFF.

This clonotype was counted a few times. This sequence joins TRBV20-1 and TRBJ2-4; 7 nucleotides agree with TRBD1. The germline gives CDR1 DFQATT, CDR2 SNEGSKA (reference sequence). The ends lost 5 bases at V and 0 bases at J; junction bases unmatched: 4. The CDR3 has 14 residues. The CDR3 here is CSAQGVLAKNIQYF. The CDR3 DNA sequence: TGCAGTGCTCAGGGGGTCCTAGCCAAAAACATTCAGTACTTC.

This clonotype was observed a handful of times. This chain links TRBV20-1 with TRBJ2-3; D is unclear. CDR1 and CDR2 (germline): DFQATT, SNEGSKA (reference sequence). CDR3 length: 12 residues. V was pared by 2 bases and J by 3 bases, with 6 bases between. The CDR3 region is CSARTKTDTQYF. CDR3 DNA sequence: TGCAGTGCTAGAACTAAAACAGATACGCAGTATTTT.

This chain uses TRBV7-2 with TRBJ2-5, with a possible D match to TRBD2 (6 bases). The CDR3 extends over 16 amino acids. V was trimmed by 1 base and J by 3 bases, leaving 15 bases between them. Germline V gene sequence: CDR1 SGHTA, CDR2 FQGNSA. CDR3 DNA sequence: TGTGCCAGCAGCTTAGAGGAGGGGAGAGGTGAAGAGACCCAGTACTTC. Amino acid sequence: CASSLEEGRGEETQYF. The complete variable domain, with remaining parts taken from reference TRBV7-2 and TRBJ2-5, reads GAGVSQSPSNKVTEKGKDVELRCDPISGHTALYWYRQSLGQGLEFLIYFQGNSAPDKSGLPSDRFSAERTGGSVSTLTIQRTQQEDSAVYLCASSLEEGRGEETQYFGPGTRLLVL.

This clonotype was picked up a small number of times. The chain recombines TRBV6-6 with TRBJ2-1; TRBD2 aligns across 9 bases. The CDR3 consists of 17 residues. Per germline, CDR1 MNHNY and CDR2 SVGAGI (reference sequence). Trimming at V came to 0 bases and at J to 6 bases, leaving 9 bases not matched to a gene. CDR3 nucleotide sequence: TGTGCCAGCAGTTACTCCCGGACTAGCGCCCTACTCAATGAGCAGTTCTTC. Protein product: CASSYSRTSALLNEQFF.

The chain combines TRBV2 with TRBJ2-1; D possibly corresponds to TRBD1 (5 bases). This CDR3 is 13 amino acids long. Trimming removed 7 bases from V and 4 bases from J, with 11 bases in between. Germline V gene data show CDR1 as SNHLY and CDR2 as FYNNEI. Written as DNA, the CDR3 is TGTGCCAGCACCAGGGAAATGTACAATGAGCAGTTCTTC. This codes for CASTREMYNEQFF. The whole variable domain, remainder taken from reference TRBV2 and TRBJ2-1, is EPEVTQTPSHQVTQMGQEVILRCVPISNHLYFYWYRQILGQKVEFLVSFYNNEISEKSEIFDDQFSVERPDGSNFTLKIRSTKLEDSAMYFCASTREMYNEQFFGPGTRLTVL.

This clonotype was detected only a few times. The genes are TRBV19 and TRBJ2-7; 7 bases are a match to TRBD1. Germline V gene lookup returns CDR1 LNHDA and CDR2 SQIVND (reference sequence). The V gene end was trimmed by 5 bases and the J gene end by 3 bases; junction bases not matched to a gene: 10. The CDR3 totals 15 residues. CDR3 sequence: CASSAPGQSIYEQYF. DNA of the CDR3: TGTGCCAGTAGTGCCCCGGGACAGAGTATCTACGAGCAGTACTTC.

Many counts were recorded for this clonotype. V usage is TRBV6-5 and J usage is TRBJ2-7; D gene uncertain. V was trimmed by 5 bases and J by 4 bases, leaving 15 bases between them. Germline lookup yields CDR1 MNHEY and CDR2 SVGAGI. The CDR3 length is 14 residues. CDR3 loop: CASSPGHGRYEQYF. In DNA, the CDR3 is TGTGCCAGCAGTCCGGGTCATGGAAGGTACGAGCAGTACTTC.

This clonotype was counted once. The V call is TRBV7-8, the J call TRBJ2-4; possible D gene TRBD2, 5 bases. Germline V gives CDR1 SGHVS, CDR2 FQNEAQ. The V gene lost 2 bases and the J gene lost 0 bases, with 11 bases spanning the gap. CDR3 length: 16 amino acids. CDR3 coding DNA: TGTGCCAGCAGCTTATTTTCAGCGGTAGCCAAAAACATTCAGTACTTC. Translation gives CASSLFSAVAKNIQYF.

The genes are TRBV29-1 and TRBJ2-2; 10 bases align to TRBD2. CDR1 is SQVTM, CDR2 ANQGSEA, per germline. The ends lost 6 bases at V and 4 bases at J; junction bases unmatched: 8. The CDR3 sequence is 15 residues long. CDR3 DNA: TGCAGCGTGCTATTAGCGGGAGGTGGCACCGGGGAGCTGTTTTTT. This encodes CSVLLAGGGTGELFF.

Points on this clonotype: The CDR3 does not close with the conserved phenylalanine or tryptophan, likely indicating a read error. In nucleotides, the CDR3 is TGCAGCGTTGGGACGCCGAGGCTAGCGGGAATACTTGTAGATGAGCAGTTCTCA. Translation gives CSVGTPRLAGILVDEQFS. This chain joins TRBV29-1 and TRBJ2-1; 9 positions agree with TRBD2. CDR1 and CDR2 from the germline V gene are SQVTM and ANQGSEA. The V segment lost 4 bases and the J segment 8 bases; nucleotides outside the gene matches: 21. The CDR3 length is 18 residues.

This chain connects TRBV12-3 or TRBV12-4 to TRBJ1-4; 9 bases match TRBD1. The V gene end was trimmed by 6 bases and the J gene end by 11 bases; junction bases not matched to a gene: 10. This CDR3 is built from 14 residues. The CDR3 protein is CASRTNGQGQKLFF. CDR3 nucleotide sequence: TGTGCCAGCAGGACAAACGGACAGGGGCAGAAACTGTTTTTT.

V gene TRBV27 combines with J gene TRBJ1-5; weak D call: TRBD1 (5 bases). CDR1 and CDR2 from the germline V gene are MNHEY and SMNVEV (reference sequence). The germline V and J ends were trimmed by 5 bases and 4 bases, with 18 bases remaining between them. The CDR3 is made up of 16 amino acids. For the CDR3, the DNA is TGTGCCAGCAGTCCCCGGAGAAAGGGGATTAATCAGCCCCAGCATTTT. Translating gives CASSPRRKGINQPQHF.

The chain carries TRBV3-1 and TRBJ2-4, with no clear D. Per the germline V gene, CDR1 is LGHDT and CDR2 is YNNKEL (reference sequence). The CDR3 runs 12 residues. The V gene lost 4 bases and the J gene lost 5 bases, with 6 bases spanning the gap. CDR3: CASSLRQNIQYF. CDR3 nucleotides: TGTGCCAGCAGCCTCCGGCAAAACATTCAGTACTTC.

This chain connects TRBV28 to TRBJ2-3; 12 nucleotides agree with TRBD2. The length of the CDR3 is 14 residues. Germline V gene lookup returns CDR1 MDHEN and CDR2 SYDVKM. V was clipped by 6 bases and J by 7 bases; unmatched bases: 5. CDR3 DNA sequence: TGTGCCAGCAGAACTAGCGGGAGGTCGAATACGCAGTATTTT. Translation gives CASRTSGRSNTQYF.